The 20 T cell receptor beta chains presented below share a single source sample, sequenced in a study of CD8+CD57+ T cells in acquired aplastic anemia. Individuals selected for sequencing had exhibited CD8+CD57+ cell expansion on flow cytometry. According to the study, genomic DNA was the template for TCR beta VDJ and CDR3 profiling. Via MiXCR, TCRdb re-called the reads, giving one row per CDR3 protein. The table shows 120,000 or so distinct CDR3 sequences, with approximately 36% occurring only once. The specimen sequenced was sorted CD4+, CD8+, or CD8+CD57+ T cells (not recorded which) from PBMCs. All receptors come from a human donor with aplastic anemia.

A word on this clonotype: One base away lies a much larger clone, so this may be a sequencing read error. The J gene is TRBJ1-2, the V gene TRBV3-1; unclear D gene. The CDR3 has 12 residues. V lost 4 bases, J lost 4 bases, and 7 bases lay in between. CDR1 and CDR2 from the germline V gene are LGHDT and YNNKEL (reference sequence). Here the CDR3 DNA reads TGTGCCAGCAGCCTACAATTCTATGGCTACACCTTC. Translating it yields CASSLQFYGYTF. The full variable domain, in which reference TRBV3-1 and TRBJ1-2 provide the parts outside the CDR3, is DTAVSQTPKYLVTQMGNDKSIKCEQNLGHDTMYWYKQDSKKFLKIMFSYNNKELIINETVPNRFSPKSPDKAHLNLHINSLELGDSAVYFCASSLQFYGYTFGSGTRLTVV.

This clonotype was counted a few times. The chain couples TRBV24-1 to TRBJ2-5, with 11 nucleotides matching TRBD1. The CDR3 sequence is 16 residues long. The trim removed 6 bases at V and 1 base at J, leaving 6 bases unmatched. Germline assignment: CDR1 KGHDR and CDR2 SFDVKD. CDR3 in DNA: TGTGCCACCAGTCGGGGGACAGGGGGTTTCCAAGAGACCCAGTACTTC. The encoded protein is CATSRGTGGFQETQYF.

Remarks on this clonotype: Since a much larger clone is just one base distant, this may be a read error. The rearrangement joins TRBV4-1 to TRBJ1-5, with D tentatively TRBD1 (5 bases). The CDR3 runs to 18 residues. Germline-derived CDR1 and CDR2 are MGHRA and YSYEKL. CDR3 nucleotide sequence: TGCGTCAGCAGCCAAACTTCCCCTGGATGGGGGAGCAATCAGCCCCAGCATTTT. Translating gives CVSSQTSPGWGSNQPQHF.

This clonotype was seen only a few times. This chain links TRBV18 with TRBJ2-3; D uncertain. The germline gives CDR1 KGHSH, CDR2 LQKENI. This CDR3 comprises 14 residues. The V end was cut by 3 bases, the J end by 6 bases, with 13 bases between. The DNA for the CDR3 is TGTGCCAGCTCACCTGTTCCAGGCGCGGATACGCAGTATTTT. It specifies CASSPVPGADTQYF.

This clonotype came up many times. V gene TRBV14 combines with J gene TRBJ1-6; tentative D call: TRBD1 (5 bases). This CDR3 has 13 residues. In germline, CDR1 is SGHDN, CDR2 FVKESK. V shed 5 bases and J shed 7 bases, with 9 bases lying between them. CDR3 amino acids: CASSARGNSPLHF. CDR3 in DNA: TGTGCCAGCAGCGCCCGGGGGAATTCACCCCTCCACTTT.

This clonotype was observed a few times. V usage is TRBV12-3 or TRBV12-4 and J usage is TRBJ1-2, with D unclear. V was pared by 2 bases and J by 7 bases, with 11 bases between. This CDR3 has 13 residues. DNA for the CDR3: TGTGCCAGCAGTTTATTGGCCTTAGGTGGCTACACCTTC. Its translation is CASSLLALGGYTF.

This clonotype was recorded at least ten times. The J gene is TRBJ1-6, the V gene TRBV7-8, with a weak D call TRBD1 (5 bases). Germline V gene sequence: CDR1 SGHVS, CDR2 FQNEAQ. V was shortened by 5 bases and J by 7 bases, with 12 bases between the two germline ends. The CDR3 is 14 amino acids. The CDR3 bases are TGTGCCAGCAGCCCCTGGGGGGGGAATTCACCCCTCCACTTT. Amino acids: CASSPWGGNSPLHF.

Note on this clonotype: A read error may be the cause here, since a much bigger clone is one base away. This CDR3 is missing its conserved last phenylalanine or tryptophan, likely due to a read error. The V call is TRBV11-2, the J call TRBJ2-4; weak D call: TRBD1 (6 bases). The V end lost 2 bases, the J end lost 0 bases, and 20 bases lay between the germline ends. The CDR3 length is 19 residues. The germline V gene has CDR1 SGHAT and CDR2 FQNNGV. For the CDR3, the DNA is TGTGCCAGCAGCTTACTAGACTCGACAGGATTACTAGCCAAAAACATTCAGTACCTC. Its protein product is CASSLLDSTGLLAKNIQYL.

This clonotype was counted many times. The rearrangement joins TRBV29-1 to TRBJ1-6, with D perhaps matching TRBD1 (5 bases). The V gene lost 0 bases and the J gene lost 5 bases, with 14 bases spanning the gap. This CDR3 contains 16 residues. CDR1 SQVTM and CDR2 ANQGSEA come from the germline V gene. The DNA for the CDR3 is TGCAGCGTTGAAGATTCAGGGATGGCGAATAATTCACCCCTCCACTTT. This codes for CSVEDSGMANNSPLHF. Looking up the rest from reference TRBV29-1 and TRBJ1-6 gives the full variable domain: SAVISQKPSRDICQRGTSLTIQCQVDSQVTMMFWYRQQPGQSLTLIATANQGSEATYESGFVIDKFPISRPNLTFSTLTVSNMSPEDSSIYLCSVEDSGMANNSPLHFGNGTRLTVT.

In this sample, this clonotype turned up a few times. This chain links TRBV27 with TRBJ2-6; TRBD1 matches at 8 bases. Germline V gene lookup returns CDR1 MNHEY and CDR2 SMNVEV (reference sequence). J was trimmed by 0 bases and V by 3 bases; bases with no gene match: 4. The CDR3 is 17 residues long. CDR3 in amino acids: CASSFIGQGSGANVLTF. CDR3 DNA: TGTGCCAGCAGTTTTATCGGACAGGGCTCTGGGGCCAACGTCCTGACTTTC.

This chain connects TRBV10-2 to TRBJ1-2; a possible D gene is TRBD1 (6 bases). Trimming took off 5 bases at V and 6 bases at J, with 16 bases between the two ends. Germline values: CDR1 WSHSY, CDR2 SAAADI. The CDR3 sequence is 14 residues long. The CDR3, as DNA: TGCGCCAGCAGTTCCGATACAGGGATGAATGGCTACACCTTC. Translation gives CASSSDTGMNGYTF.

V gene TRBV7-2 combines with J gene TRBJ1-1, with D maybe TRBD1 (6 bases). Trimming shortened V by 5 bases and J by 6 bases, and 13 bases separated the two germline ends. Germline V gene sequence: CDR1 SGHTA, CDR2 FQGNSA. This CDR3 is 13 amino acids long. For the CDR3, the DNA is TGTGCCAGCAGCACCTACAGGGAGGCTGAAGCTTTCTTT. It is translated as CASSTYREAEAFF. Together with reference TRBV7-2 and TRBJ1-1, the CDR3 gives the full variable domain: GAGVSQSPSNKVTEKGKDVELRCDPISGHTALYWYRQSLGQGLEFLIYFQGNSAPDKSGLPSDRFSAERTGGSVSTLTIQRTQQEDSAVYLCASSTYREAEAFFGQGTRLTVV.

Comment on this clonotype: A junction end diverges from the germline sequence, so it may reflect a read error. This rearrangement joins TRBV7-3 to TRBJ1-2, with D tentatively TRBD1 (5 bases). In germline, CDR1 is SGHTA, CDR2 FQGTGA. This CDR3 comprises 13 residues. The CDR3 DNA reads TGCGCCAGCAGCTTAGACAGTACCATCGGCTACACCTTC. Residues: CASSLDSTIGYTF. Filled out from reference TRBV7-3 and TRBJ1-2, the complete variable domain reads GAGVSQTPSNKVTEKGKYVELRCDPISGHTALYWYRQSLGQGPEFLIYFQGTGAADDSGLPNDRFFAVRPEGSVSTLKIQRTERGDSAVYLCASSLDSTIGYTFGSGTRLTVV.

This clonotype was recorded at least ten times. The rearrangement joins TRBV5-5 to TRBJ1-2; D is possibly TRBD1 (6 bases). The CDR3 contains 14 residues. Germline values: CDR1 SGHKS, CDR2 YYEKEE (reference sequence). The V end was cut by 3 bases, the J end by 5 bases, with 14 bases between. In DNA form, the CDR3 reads TGTGCCAGCAGCTCAGACAGGATGCCGTATGGCTACACCTTC. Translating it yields CASSSDRMPYGYTF.

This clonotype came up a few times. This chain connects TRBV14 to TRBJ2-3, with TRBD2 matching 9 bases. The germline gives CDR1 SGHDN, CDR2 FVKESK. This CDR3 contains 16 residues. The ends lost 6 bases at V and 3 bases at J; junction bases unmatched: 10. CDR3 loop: CASSSISGGGTDTQYF. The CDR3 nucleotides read TGTGCCAGCAGTTCTATTAGCGGGGGAGGGACAGATACGCAGTATTTT.

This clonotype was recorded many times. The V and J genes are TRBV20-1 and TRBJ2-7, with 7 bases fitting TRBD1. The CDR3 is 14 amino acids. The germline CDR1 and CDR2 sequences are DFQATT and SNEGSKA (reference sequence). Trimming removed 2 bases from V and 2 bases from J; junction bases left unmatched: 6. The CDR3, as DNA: TGCAGTGCTAGAATAACCGGGACAGCCTACGAGCAGTACTTC. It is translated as CSARITGTAYEQYF.

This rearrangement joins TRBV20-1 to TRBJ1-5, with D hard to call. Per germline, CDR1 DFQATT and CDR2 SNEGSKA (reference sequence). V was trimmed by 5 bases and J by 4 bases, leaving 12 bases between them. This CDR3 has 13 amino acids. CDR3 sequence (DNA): TGCAGTGCTCTGGCAGGCTTGAATCAGCCCCAGCATTTT. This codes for CSALAGLNQPQHF.

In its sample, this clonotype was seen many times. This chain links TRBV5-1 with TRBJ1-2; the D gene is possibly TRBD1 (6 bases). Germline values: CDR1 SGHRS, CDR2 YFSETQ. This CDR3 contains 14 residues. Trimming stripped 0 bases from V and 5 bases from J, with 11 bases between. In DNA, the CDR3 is TGCGCCAGCAGCTTGGGACAGGCCAATTATGGCTACACCTTC. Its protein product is CASSLGQANYGYTF.

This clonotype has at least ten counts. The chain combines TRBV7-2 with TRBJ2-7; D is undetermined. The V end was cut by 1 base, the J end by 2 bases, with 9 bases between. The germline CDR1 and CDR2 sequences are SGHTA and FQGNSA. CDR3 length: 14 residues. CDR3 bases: TGTGCCAGCAGCTTAGTTCGAGGAACCTACGAGCAGTACTTC. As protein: CASSLVRGTYEQYF.

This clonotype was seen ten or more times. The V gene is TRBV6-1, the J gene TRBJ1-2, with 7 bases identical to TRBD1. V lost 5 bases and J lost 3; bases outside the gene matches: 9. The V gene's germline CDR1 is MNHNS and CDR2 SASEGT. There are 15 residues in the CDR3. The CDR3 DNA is TGTGCCAGCAGTCCAAATTGGGACAGCTACTATGGCTACACCTTC. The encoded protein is CASSPNWDSYYGYTF.